This TCR beta chain originates from a study of CD8+ T cells in alopecia areata. Study in general: Female C3H/HeJ mice aged roughly 7-10 weeks received skin from spontaneously alopecic C3H/HeJ graft donors aged 6-12 months.

Study-level findings and limits: Clonality in lesional scalp, especially alopecia totalis/universalis, exceeded that of normal scalp. With patients, TCR sharing proved less clear than in mice, a difference possibly related to HLA. In scalp samples, resident alphabeta T cells of normal skin are also sequenced.

CDR3 size: 16 residues. The trim removed 4 bases at V and 4 bases at J, leaving 6 bases unmatched. The germline gives CDR1 NNHDY, CDR2 SYVADS. Following extraction, RNA underwent reverse transcription to cDNA, which served as the sequencing template. Produced via immunoSEQ multiplex PCR; TCRdb's table is partial and in-frame only. The sample presents around 110,000 clones, none singletons. This clone was seen at least ten times. Its target is unknown. Germline and genes here are mouse. Read sequence stops 4 residues before the CDR3 end, and the germline J gene provides the missing end. Material for sequencing was lesional skin. The sequence came from a C3H/HeJ mouse with alopecia areata. This strain has MHC haplotype H2-k. The chain joins TRBV13-3 to TRBJ2-2; 11 bases match TRBD2. The sequenced part of the CDR3 DNA is TGTGCCAGCAGTACTGGGGGGGCGCCCGGCACCGGG. This gives the protein CASSTGGAPGTG. The whole CDR3 protein reads CASSTGGAPGTGQLYF.